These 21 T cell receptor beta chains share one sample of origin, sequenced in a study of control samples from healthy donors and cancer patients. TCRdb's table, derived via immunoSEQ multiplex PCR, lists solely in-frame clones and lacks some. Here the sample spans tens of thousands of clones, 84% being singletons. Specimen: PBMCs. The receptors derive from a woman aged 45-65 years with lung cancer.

The CDR3 loop reads CASSQDHLDYRYSYGYTF. In nucleotides, the CDR3 is TGTGCCAGCAGCCAAGACCACCTAGATTACAGGTACTCCTATGGCTACACCTTC. This chain links TRBV3-1 (or the pseudogene TRBV3-2) with TRBJ1-2; possibly TRBD1 for D (5 bases). The CDR3 contains 18 residues. CDR1 is LGHDT and CDR2 is YNNKEL in the germline V gene (reference sequence). The V and J ends lost 0 bases and 4 bases respectively, with 21 bases between them.

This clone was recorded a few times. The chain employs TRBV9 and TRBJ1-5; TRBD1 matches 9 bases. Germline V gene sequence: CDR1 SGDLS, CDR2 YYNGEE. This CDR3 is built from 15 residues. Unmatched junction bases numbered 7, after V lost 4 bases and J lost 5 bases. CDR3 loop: CASSSGQGRDQPQHF. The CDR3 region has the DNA TGTGCCAGCAGCTCAGGACAGGGGCGGGATCAGCCCCAGCATTTT.

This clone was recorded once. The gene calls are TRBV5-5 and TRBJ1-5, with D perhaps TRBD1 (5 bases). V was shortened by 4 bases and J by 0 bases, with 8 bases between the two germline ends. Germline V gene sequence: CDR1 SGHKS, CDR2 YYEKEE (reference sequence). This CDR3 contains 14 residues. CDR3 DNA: TGTGCCAGCAGCGCGACAGTTAGCAATCAGCCCCAGCATTTT. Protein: CASSATVSNQPQHF.

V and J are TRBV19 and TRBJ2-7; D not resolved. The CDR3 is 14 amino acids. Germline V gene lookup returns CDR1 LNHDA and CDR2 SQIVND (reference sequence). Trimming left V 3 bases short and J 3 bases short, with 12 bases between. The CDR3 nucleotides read TGTGCCAGTAGTATGGCGACTGCTGTCTACGAGCAGTACTTC. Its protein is CASSMATAVYEQYF. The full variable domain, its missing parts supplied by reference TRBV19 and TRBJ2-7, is DGGITQSPKYLFRKEGQNVTLSCEQNLNHDAMYWYRQDPGQGLRLIYYSQIVNDFQKGDIAEGYSVSREKKESFPLTVTSAQKNPTAFYLCASSMATAVYEQYFGPGTRLTVT.

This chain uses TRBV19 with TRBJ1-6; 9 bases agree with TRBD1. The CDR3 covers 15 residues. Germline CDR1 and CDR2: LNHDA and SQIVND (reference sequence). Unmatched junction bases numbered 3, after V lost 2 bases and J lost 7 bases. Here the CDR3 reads CASSILGQGNSPLHF. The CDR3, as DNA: TGTGCCAGTAGTATATTAGGACAGGGGAATTCACCCCTCCACTTT.

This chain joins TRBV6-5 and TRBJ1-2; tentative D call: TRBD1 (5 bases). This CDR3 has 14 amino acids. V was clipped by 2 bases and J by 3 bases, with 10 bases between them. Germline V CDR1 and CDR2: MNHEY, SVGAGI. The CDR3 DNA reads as TGTGCCAGCAGTTACCGGGACCGAGACTATGGCTACACCTTC. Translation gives CASSYRDRDYGYTF.

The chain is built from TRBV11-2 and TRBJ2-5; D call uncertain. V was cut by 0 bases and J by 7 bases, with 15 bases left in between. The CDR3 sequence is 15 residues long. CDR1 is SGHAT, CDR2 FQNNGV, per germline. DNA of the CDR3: TGTGCCAGCAGCTTAGAAGGCGGCCGTGTATCGACCCAGTACTTC. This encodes CASSLEGGRVSTQYF.

The CDR3 is CASSPGLGNQPQHF. CDR3 bases: TGTGCCAGCAGCCCAGGACTGGGCAATCAGCCCCAGCATTTT. This rearrangement joins TRBV5-6 to TRBJ1-5; D is unresolved. V lost 4 bases and J lost 2, with 10 bases in between. This CDR3 region has 14 residues. CDR1 and CDR2 (germline): SGHDT, YYEEEE.

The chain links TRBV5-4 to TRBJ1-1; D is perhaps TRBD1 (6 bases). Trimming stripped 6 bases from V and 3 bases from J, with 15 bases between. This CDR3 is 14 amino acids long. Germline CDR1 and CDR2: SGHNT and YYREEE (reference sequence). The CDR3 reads CASISRGGDTEAFF. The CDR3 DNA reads TGTGCCAGCATCAGCAGGGGAGGGGACACTGAAGCTTTCTTT.

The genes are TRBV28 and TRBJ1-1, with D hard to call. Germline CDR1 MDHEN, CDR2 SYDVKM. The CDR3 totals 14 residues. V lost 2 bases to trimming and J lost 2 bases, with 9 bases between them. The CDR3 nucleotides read TGTGCCAGCAGTTTACCCCAAAGTAACACTGAAGCTTTCTTT. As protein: CASSLPQSNTEAFF.

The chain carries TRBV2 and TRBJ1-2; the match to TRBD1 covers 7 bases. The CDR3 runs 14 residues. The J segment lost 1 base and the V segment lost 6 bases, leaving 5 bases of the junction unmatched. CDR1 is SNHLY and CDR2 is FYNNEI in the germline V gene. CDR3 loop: CASREGADNYGYTF. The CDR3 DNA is TGTGCCAGCAGGGAGGGGGCGGATAACTATGGCTACACCTTC.

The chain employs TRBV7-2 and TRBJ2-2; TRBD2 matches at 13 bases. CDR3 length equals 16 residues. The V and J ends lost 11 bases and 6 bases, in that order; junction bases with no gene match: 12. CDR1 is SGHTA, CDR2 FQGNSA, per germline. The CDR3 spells CAGTGTSGVGPGELFF. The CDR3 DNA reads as TGTGCCGGAACCGGGACTAGCGGGGTCGGACCCGGGGAGCTGTTTTTT.

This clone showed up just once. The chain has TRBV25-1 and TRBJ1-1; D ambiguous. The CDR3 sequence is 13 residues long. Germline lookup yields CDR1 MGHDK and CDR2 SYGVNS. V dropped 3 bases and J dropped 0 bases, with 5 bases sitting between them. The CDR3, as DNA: TGTGCCAGCAGTGAGGCCTTGAACACTGAAGCTTTCTTT. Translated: CASSEALNTEAFF.

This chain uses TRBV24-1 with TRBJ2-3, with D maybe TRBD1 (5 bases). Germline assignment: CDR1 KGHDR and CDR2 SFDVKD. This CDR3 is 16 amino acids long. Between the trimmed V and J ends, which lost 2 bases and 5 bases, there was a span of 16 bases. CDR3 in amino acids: CATSDSRPSQGDTQYF. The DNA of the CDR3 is TGTGCCACCAGTGATTCTAGACCGTCCCAGGGAGATACGCAGTATTTT.

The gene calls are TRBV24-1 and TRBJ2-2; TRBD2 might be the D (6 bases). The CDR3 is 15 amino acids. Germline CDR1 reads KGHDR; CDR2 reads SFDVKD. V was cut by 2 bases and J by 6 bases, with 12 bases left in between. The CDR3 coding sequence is TGTGCCACCAGTGATTCCGGGACTCCCTCCGGGGAGCTGTTTTTT. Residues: CATSDSGTPSGELFF.

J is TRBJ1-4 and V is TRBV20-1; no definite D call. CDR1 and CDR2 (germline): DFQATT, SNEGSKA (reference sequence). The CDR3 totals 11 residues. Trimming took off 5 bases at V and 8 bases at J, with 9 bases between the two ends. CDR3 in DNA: TGCAGTGCTCCGACGGAGGAAAAACTGTTTTTT. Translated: CSAPTEEKLFF.

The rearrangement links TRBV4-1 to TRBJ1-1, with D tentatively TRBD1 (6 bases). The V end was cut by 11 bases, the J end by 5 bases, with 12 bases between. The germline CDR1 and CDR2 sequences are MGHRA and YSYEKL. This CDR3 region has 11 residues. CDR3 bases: TGCGCCTCCAGGGGTAGGACTGAAGCTTTCTTT. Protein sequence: CASRGRTEAFF.

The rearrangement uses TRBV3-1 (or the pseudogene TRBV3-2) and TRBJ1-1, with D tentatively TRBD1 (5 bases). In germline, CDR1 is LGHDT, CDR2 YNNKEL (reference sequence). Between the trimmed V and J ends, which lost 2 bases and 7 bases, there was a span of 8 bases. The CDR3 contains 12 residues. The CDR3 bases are TGTGCCAGCAGCCAATTTGACAGTGAAGCTTTCTTT. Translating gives CASSQFDSEAFF.

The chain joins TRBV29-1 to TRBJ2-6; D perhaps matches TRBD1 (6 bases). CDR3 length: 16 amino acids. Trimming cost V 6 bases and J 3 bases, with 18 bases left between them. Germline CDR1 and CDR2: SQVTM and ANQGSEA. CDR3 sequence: CSVGQIPSDGANVLTF. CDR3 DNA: TGCAGCGTAGGACAGATTCCCTCGGATGGGGCCAACGTCCTGACTTTC.

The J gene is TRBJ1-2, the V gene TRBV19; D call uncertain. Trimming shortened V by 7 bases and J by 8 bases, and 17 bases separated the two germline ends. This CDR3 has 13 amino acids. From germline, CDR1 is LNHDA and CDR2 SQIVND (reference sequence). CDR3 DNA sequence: TGTGCCAGTACCCGGGCCCGAGGATACGGCTACACCTTC. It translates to CASTRARGYGYTF.

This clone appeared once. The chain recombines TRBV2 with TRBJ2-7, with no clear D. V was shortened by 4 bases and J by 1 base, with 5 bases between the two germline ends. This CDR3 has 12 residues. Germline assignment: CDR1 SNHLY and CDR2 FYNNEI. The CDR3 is CASSGTSYEQYF. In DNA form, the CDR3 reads TGTGCCAGCAGTGGGACGTCCTACGAGCAGTACTTC.